Each of the 5 T cell receptor beta chains below was sequenced from the same sample in a study of T cells in Graves' hyperthyroidism and ophthalmopathy. The investigators amplified TCR beta CDR3 regions from RNA transcripts. TCR CDR3 underwent first-round RT-PCR with the HTBI primer set. TCRdb processed the multiplex PCR reads anew with MiXCR; each CDR3 protein has one entry. The sample lists over 550,000 distinct CDR3 sequences, over 15% occurring once. What was sequenced was blood. Every receptor here comes from a woman younger than 30 with Graves' hyperthyroidism.

In its sample, this clonotype was seen many times. The chain carries TRBV20-1 and TRBJ2-7, with D possibly TRBD1 on 5 matching bases. This CDR3 has 15 residues. The germline gives CDR1 DFQATT, CDR2 SNEGSKA (reference sequence). Trimming shortened V by 5 bases and J by 0 bases, and 17 bases separated the two germline ends. In nucleotides, the CDR3 is TGCAGTGCTGGGGCGCAGGGTCGGAGCTCCTACGAGCAGTACTTC. Translated, it gives CSAGAQGRSSYEQYF.

This clonotype was observed a handful of times. The chain uses TRBV7-2 and TRBJ1-1; D not certain. V lost 5 bases to trimming and J lost 0 bases, with 13 bases between them. The germline gives CDR1 SGHTA, CDR2 FQGNSA. The CDR3 extends over 15 amino acids. The CDR3 DNA reads TGTGCCAGCAGCAAAAACTTCGGGCTGAACACTGAAGCTTTCTTT. It codes for CASSKNFGLNTEAFF.

The CDR3: CASSQIGGGRSNQPQHF. In nucleotides, the CDR3 is TGTGCCAGCAGCCAAATAGGGGGTGGCAGAAGCAATCAGCCCCAGCATTTT. This rearrangement joins TRBV4-2 to TRBJ1-5; D perhaps matches TRBD1 (6 bases). The CDR3 is 17 residues long. V shed 2 bases and J shed 1 base, with 15 bases lying between them. The germline V gene encodes CDR1 LGHNA and CDR2 YNFKEQ.

The sample holds many counts of this clonotype. The V call is TRBV11-2, the J call TRBJ2-1; no reliable D call. The ends were cut back, 4 bases at V and 8 bases at J, with 12 bases in the middle. CDR3 length: 13 residues. From germline, CDR1 is SGHAT and CDR2 FQNNGV. The CDR3 DNA reads TGTGCCAGCAGCTCTGCCAAGCGTCATGAGCAGTTCTTC. Amino acid sequence: CASSSAKRHEQFF. Looking up the rest from reference TRBV11-2 and TRBJ2-1 gives the full variable domain: EAGVAQSPRYKIIEKRQSVAFWCNPISGHATLYWYQQILGQGPKLLIQFQNNGVVDDSQLPKDRFSAERLKGVDSTLKIQPAKLEDSAVYLCASSSAKRHEQFFGPGTRLTVL.

This clonotype appeared many times. The J gene is TRBJ2-7, the V gene TRBV20-1; TRBD1 agrees at 9 bases. There are 15 residues in the CDR3. After removal of 2 bases from V and 7 bases from J, the junction contained 12 bases not matched to a gene. The germline CDR1 and CDR2 sequences are DFQATT and SNEGSKA (reference sequence). The CDR3: CSARLRQGGYWEQYF. The CDR3 DNA reads TGCAGTGCTAGACTTCGACAGGGGGGTTATTGGGAGCAGTACTTC.